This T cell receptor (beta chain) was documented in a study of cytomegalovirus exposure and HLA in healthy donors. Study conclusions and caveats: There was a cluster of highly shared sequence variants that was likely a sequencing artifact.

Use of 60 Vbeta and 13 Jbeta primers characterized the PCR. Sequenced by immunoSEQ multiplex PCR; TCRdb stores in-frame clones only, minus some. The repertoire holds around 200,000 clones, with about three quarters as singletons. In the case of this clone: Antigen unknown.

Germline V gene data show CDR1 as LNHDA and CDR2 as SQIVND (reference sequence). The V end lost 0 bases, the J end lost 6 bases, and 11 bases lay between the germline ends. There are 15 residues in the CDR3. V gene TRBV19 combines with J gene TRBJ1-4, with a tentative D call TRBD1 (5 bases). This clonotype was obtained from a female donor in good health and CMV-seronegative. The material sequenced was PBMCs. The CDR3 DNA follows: TGTGCCAGTAGTATAGATCCGCAGGGTGATGAAAAACTGTTTTTT. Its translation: CASSIDPQGDEKLFF. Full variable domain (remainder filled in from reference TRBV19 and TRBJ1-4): DGGITQSPKYLFRKEGQNVTLSCEQNLNHDAMYWYRQDPGQGLRLIYYSQIVNDFQKGDIAEGYSVSREKKESFPLTVTSAQKNPTAFYLCASSIDPQGDEKLFFGSGTQLSVL.